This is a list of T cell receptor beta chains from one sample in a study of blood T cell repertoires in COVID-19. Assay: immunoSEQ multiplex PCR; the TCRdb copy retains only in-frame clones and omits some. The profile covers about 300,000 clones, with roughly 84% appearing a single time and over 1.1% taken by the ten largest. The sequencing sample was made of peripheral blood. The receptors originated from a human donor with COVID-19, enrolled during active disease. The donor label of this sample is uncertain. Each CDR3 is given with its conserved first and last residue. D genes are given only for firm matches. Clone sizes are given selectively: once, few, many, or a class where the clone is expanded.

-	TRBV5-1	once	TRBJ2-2	CASSLYLSPGELFF	TGCGCCAGCAGCCTCTACCTTAGCCCCGGGGAGCTGTTTTTT
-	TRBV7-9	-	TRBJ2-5	CASSLGQVSRETQYF	TGTGCCAGCAGCTTAGGACAGGTATCTCGTGAGACCCAGTACTTC
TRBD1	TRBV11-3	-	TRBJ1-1	CASSLGQGRGTEAFF	TGTGCCAGCAGCTTAGGACAGGGCAGGGGGACTGAAGCTTTCTTT
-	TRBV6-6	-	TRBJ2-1	CASRQNNEQFF	TGTGCCAGCAGACAGAACAATGAGCAGTTCTTC
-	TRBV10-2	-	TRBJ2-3	CASSEPLYRDIEDTQYF	TGCGCCAGCAGTGAGCCCCTCTACCGGGACATTGAAGATACGCAGTATTTT
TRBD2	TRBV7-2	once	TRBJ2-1	CASRTGTRRNEQFF	TGTGCCAGCAGAACCGGGACTAGAAGGAATGAGCAGTTCTTC
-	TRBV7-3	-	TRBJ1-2	CASAAGANYGYTF	TGTGCCAGCGCCGCAGGGGCAAACTATGGCTACACCTTC
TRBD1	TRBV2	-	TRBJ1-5	CASRGTGGQPQHF	TGTGCCAGCAGGGGGACAGGTGGTCAGCCCCAGCATTTT
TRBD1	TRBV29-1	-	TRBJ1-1	CSVSRDRDEAFF	TGCAGCGTTTCCCGGGACAGGGACGAAGCTTTCTTT
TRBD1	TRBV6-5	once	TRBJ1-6	CASRGQGGGNSPLHF	TGTGCCAGCAGGGGACAGGGGGGAGGGAATTCACCCCTCCACTTT
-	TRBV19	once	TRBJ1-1	CASTRLGTGEAFF	TGTGCCAGTACCCGACTAGGAACGGGTGAAGCTTTCTTT
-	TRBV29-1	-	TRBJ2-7	CSPYPFSYEQYF	TGCAGCCCCTACCCGTTCTCCTACGAGCAGTACTTC
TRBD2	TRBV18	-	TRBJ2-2	CASSPGFLAAAPGELFF	TGTGCCAGCTCACCTGGGTTCCTAGCGGCAGCCCCCGGGGAGCTGTTTTTT
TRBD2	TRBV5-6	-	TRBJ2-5	CASSSGTTPETQYF	TGTGCCAGCAGCTCGGGGACTACGCCGGAGACCCAGTACTTC
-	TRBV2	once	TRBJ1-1	CASSTDRRTTEAFF	TGTGCCAGCAGTACCGACAGACGAACTACTGAAGCTTTCTTT
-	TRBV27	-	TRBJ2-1	CASSLASKPGDEQFF	TGTGCCAGCAGTTTAGCCTCAAAGCCGGGGGATGAGCAGTTCTTC
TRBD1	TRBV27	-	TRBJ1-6	CASSYRGTGRASPLHF	TGTGCCAGCAGTTACAGGGGGACAGGGAGGGCCTCACCCCTCCACTTT
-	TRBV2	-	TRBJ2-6	CASSQDSLGANVLTF	TGTGCCAGCAGTCAGGACAGCCTCGGGGCCAACGTCCTGACTTTC
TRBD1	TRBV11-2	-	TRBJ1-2	CASSLAGRGRSYGYTF	TGTGCCAGCAGCTTAGCGGGCAGGGGGCGTAGCTATGGCTACACCTTC
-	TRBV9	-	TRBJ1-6	CASSVGTVNSPLHF	TGTGCCAGCAGCGTAGGAACAGTTAATTCACCCCTCCACTTT
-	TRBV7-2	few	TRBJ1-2	CASSLAVRGRLRGYTF	TGTGCCAGCAGCTTAGCGGTTAGGGGCCGCCTTAGGGGCTACACCTTC
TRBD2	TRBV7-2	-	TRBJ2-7	CASSLSPGGQYF	TGTGCCAGCAGCTTAAGCCCGGGGGGGCAGTACTTC
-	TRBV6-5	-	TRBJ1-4	CASSYLGGTNEKLFF	TGTGCCAGCAGTTATCTCGGGGGAACTAATGAAAAACTGTTTTTT
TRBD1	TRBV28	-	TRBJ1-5	CASSRQGNSNQPQHF	TGTGCCAGCAGTCGACAGGGAAATAGCAATCAGCCCCAGCATTTT
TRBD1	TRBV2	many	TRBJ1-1	CASTSDRINTEAFF	TGTGCCAGCACCTCGGACAGGATAAACACTGAAGCTTTCTTT
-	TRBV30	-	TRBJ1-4	CAWSAPEKLFF	TGTGCCTGGAGTGCTCCGGAAAAACTGTTTTTT